Below are 14 T cell receptor beta chains sequenced from a single sample in a study of blood T cell repertoires in COVID-19 (TCRdb year 2020). The library was generated by the immunoSEQ multiplex PCR assay. In its TCRdb copy, this immuneACCESS table keeps in-frame sequences only and misses some clones. Where compared with another copy, unresolved V genes explain less than half of these, and the others have no known cause. The sample has 95,000 to 150,000 clones on record, approximately 80% of them singletons. Roughly 8.6% of the sample is taken by the ten largest. The sample was peripheral blood. The receptors shown here come from a human donor in a cohort sampled during active COVID-19.

The chain couples TRBV7-2 to TRBJ1-2, with 9 bases aligning to TRBD1. Trimming took 5 bases from V and 12 from J; bases not matched to a gene: 13. This CDR3 region has 14 residues. Germline assignment: CDR1 SGHTA and CDR2 FQGNSA. In DNA form, the CDR3 reads TGTGCCAGCAGCCCTTCTTGGGACAGGGTAGAACACACCTTC. Translation gives CASSPSWDRVEHTF.

Note on this clone: Other DNA variants within this sample encode the same CDR3. The rearrangement uses TRBV29-1 and TRBJ1-1; TRBD1 matches at 8 bases. This CDR3 comprises 13 residues. The junction had 3 bases not matched to a gene; V was cut back by 6 bases and J by 0 bases. Germline values: CDR1 SQVTM, CDR2 ANQGSEA. CDR3 sequence: CSVRDRLNTEAFF. CDR3 sequence (DNA): TGCAGCGTGAGGGACAGGCTGAACACTGAAGCTTTCTTT.

The rearrangement links TRBV6-5 to TRBJ2-1; possible D gene TRBD2, 6 bases. The CDR3 sequence is 14 residues long. CDR1 and CDR2 from the germline V gene are MNHEY and SVGAGI. Trimming stripped 3 bases from V and 4 bases from J, with 10 bases between. The CDR3 sequence: CASSYGGIYNEQFF. CDR3 DNA: TGTGCCAGCAGTTATGGGGGGATTTACAATGAGCAGTTCTTC.

J is TRBJ1-2 and V is TRBV6-5; 10 nucleotides align to TRBD1. Looked up from germline, CDR1 is MNHEY and CDR2 is SVGAGI. V was pared by 3 bases and J by 4 bases, with 8 bases of the junction left unmatched. CDR3 length: 16 residues. The CDR3: CASSYDTGQGVYGYTF. The CDR3 DNA is TGTGCCAGCAGTTATGATACCGGACAGGGGGTCTATGGCTACACCTTC.

This clone appeared a single time. V is TRBV5-1 and J is TRBJ2-2; 11 bases are a match to TRBD2. Germline loops: CDR1 SGHRS, CDR2 YFSETQ. With 4 bases clipped from V and 2 bases from J, the junction kept 4 bases outside the gene matches. The CDR3 covers 16 residues. CDR3 coding DNA: TGCGCCAGCAGCATAGGGACTAGCGGTAACACCGGGGAGCTGTTTTTT. It yields the protein CASSIGTSGNTGELFF.

V and J are TRBV7-9 and TRBJ2-7, with 8 bases identical to TRBD1. Germline CDR1 is SEHNR and CDR2 is FQNEAQ (reference sequence). The length of the CDR3 is 12 residues. With 5 bases clipped from V and 7 bases from J, the junction kept 4 bases outside the gene matches. CDR3 region: CASSQGAGEQYF. The DNA of the CDR3 is TGTGCCAGCAGCCAGGGGGCGGGGGAGCAGTACTTC.

V gene TRBV28 combines with J gene TRBJ2-7; tentative D call: TRBD1 (5 bases). Germline assignment: CDR1 MDHEN and CDR2 SYDVKM. V lost 6 bases to trimming and J lost 5 bases, with 14 bases between them. The CDR3 covers 13 residues. The CDR3 protein is CASRSPGYNEQYF. CDR3 in DNA: TGTGCCAGCAGGTCCCCAGGGTATAACGAGCAGTACTTC.

There are a few counts of this clone. The chain combines TRBV27 with TRBJ2-1; 9 bases map to TRBD2. The CDR3 contains 15 residues. The V segment lost 4 bases and the J segment 2 bases; nucleotides outside the gene matches: 3. Germline CDR1 MNHEY, CDR2 SMNVEV (reference sequence). For the CDR3, the DNA is TGTGCCAGCAGTTCCCTAGCGGGACCCTACAATGAGCAGTTCTTC. Encoded protein: CASSSLAGPYNEQFF.

This clone was counted a few times. V is TRBV18 and J is TRBJ2-7; no reliable D call. The germline V and J ends were trimmed by 2 bases and 2 bases, with 7 bases remaining between them. The CDR3 is 13 residues long. Germline-derived CDR1 and CDR2 are KGHSH and LQKENI. The CDR3 here is CASSPGQTYEQYF. DNA of the CDR3: TGTGCCAGCTCACCAGGTCAGACCTACGAGCAGTACTTC. The full variable domain, completed using reference TRBV18 and TRBJ2-7, is NAGVMQNPRHLVRRRGQEARLRCSPMKGHSHVYWYRQLPEEGLKFMVYLQKENIIDESGMPKERFSAEFPKEGPSILRIQQVVRGDSAAYFCASSPGQTYEQYFGPGTRLTVT.

This rearrangement joins TRBV5-6 to TRBJ2-7, with 8 bases aligning to TRBD2. The ends lost 4 bases at V and 3 bases at J; junction bases unmatched: 6. The CDR3 length is 14 residues. Per germline, CDR1 SGHDT and CDR2 YYEEEE. DNA for the CDR3: TGTGCCAGCAGCCAGTCAAGCGGGGGCTACGAGCAGTACTTC. Amino acid sequence: CASSQSSGGYEQYF.

The V call is TRBV2, the J call TRBJ2-5; D is perhaps TRBD1 (5 bases). The germline V and J ends were trimmed by 5 bases and 0 bases, with 10 bases remaining between them. Germline-derived CDR1 and CDR2 are SNHLY and FYNNEI. The length of the CDR3 is 14 residues. The CDR3 protein is CASSPRTYQETQYF. In nucleotides, the CDR3 is TGTGCCAGCAGTCCCCGGACATACCAAGAGACCCAGTACTTC.

This chain uses TRBV9 with TRBJ2-2, with D perhaps TRBD1 (6 bases). Germline CDR1 SGDLS, CDR2 YYNGEE. This CDR3 region has 13 residues. The V end was cut by 4 bases, the J end by 5 bases, with 9 bases between. CDR3 DNA sequence: TGTGCCAGCAGCCCAACAGGGACCGGGGAGCTGTTTTTT. Protein product: CASSPTGTGELFF.

This clone was recorded only once. The rearrangement joins TRBV6-8 to TRBJ1-1, with D uncertain. Germline assignment: CDR1 MNHGY and CDR2 SAAAGT. This CDR3 region has 11 residues. Trimming removed 7 bases from V and 7 bases from J, with 10 bases in between. The CDR3 here is CASIRVSEAFF. CDR3 in DNA: TGTGCCAGCATCCGGGTAAGTGAAGCTTTCTTT.

The rearrangement uses TRBV9 and TRBJ1-2; 7 bases match TRBD1. Germline V gene sequence: CDR1 SGDLS, CDR2 YYNGEE. V trimming: 0 bases; J trimming: 4 bases; junction bases outside the gene matches: 3. This CDR3 comprises 14 residues. CDR3 nucleotides: TGTGCCAGCAGCGTAGAAGGACAGGCCTATGGCTACACCTTC. As protein: CASSVEGQAYGYTF.